Listed below are T cell receptor beta chains from one sample, sequenced in a study of cytomegalovirus exposure and HLA in healthy donors. This table comes from immunoSEQ multiplex PCR, and its TCRdb copy is limited to in-frame clones, with some not included. The table lists under 150,000 clones, around 87% of them singletons, with about 6% in the top ten. Source material: PBMCs. The receptors originated from a woman under 30 in good health and CMV-seropositive. Each CDR3 is given with its conserved first and last residue. The order of the fields is V gene, J gene, CDR3 protein.

>TRBV10-1|TRBJ2-3
CASSESLGALDTQYF
>TRBV2|TRBJ2-7
CASSETSGRNYEQYF
>TRBV19|TRBJ1-5
CASSMGTPSNQPQHF
>TRBV4-2|TRBJ1-2
CASSQELTRGGTNYGYTF
>TRBV6-1|TRBJ2-3
CASSEYLDTQYF
>TRBV6-5|TRBJ1-2
CASRASGEANYGYTF
>TRBV4-2|TRBJ2-1
CASSPRTGAKVNEQFF
>TRBV5-1|TRBJ1-1
CASSLVPPGQSMNTEAFF
>TRBV7-6|TRBJ2-6
CASSLVGTAGANVLTF
>TRBV2|TRBJ2-2
CASSETWGGNTGELFF
>TRBV5-1|TRBJ2-7
CASSHSGGADEQYF
>TRBV27|TRBJ2-7
CASGPGQALYEQYF
>TRBV9|TRBJ1-5
CASSPGQGTQPQHF
>TRBV5-4|TRBJ2-2
CASSFSGNTGELFF
>TRBV25-1|TRBJ2-7
CASREPGQGNEQYF
>TRBV15|TRBJ1-3
CATSRATINTIYF
>TRBV29-1|TRBJ2-5
CSVTGGYRETQYF
>TRBV6-1|TRBJ1-1
CASSESPGGPPTKNTEAFF
>TRBV4-1|TRBJ1-5
CASIGGCNNQPQHF
>TRBV27|TRBJ2-5
CASSFVAGEGQETQYF
>TRBV5-4|TRBJ1-4
CASSSGTENEKLFF
>TRBV5-1|TRBJ1-2
CASSLEGTRGYTF
>TRBV11-3|TRBJ2-1
CASSLGGGGYNEQFF
>TRBV18|TRBJ1-3
CASSPRQGEVNTIYF
>TRBV6-1|TRBJ1-1
CASSDDRRVPEAFF
>TRBV30|TRBJ1-6
CAWSVGQGSAPLHF
>TRBV5-8|TRBJ2-7
CASSLLTGGTYEQYF
>TRBV12-5|TRBJ1-3
CASGPTRGAAGNTIYF
>TRBV6-6|TRBJ2-1
CASTARGTSDPNEQFF
>TRBV4-2|TRBJ1-3
CASSQDRPGSGNTIYF
>TRBV9|TRBJ2-1
CASSPPTGYRFF